A single sample is the source of the 26 T cell receptor beta chains below, sequenced in a study of shared clonotypes between healthy human individuals. Profiling relied on immunoSEQ multiplex PCR, and the TCRdb table lists in-frame clones only, not all of them. The sample lists hundreds of thousands of clones, approximately 96% occurring once. Terminally differentiated effector memory CD45RA+ cells were excluded from the naive CD8 cells, which were CD45RO-negative and positively selected for CCR7. Sequences were obtained from naive CD8+ T cells sorted from blood. The receptors originated from a woman in her twenties or thirties in good health.

The CDR3 protein is CASSQKLGDEQYF. The DNA for the CDR3 is TGTGCCAGCAGCCAAAAGCTGGGGGATGAGCAGTACTTC. V usage is TRBV7-9 and J usage is TRBJ2-7, with D tentatively TRBD1 or TRBD2 (5 bases each). This CDR3 has 13 residues. Germline-derived CDR1 and CDR2 are SEHNR and FQNEAQ (reference sequence). V was cut by 5 bases and J by 7 bases, with 15 bases left in between.

The rearrangement uses TRBV30 and TRBJ2-7; 10 bases are a match to TRBD1. The CDR3 runs to 14 residues. V lost 3 bases to trimming and J lost 5 bases; unmatched junction nucleotides: 7. Per the germline V gene, CDR1 is GTSNPN and CDR2 is SVGIG (reference sequence). The DNA of the CDR3 is TGTGCCTGGAGACCGGACAGGGGGTATCACGAGCAGTACTTC. It yields the protein CAWRPDRGYHEQYF.

The chain recombines TRBV21-1 with TRBJ2-2. TRBV21-1 is annotated as a pseudogene. The CDR3 sequence is 14 residues long. Here the CDR3 reads CASSKSQSTGELFF. DNA of the CDR3: TGTGCCAGCAGCAAAAGCCAGAGCACCGGGGAGCTGTTTTTT.

The CDR3 loop reads CASSLVGAEQFF. CDR3 DNA sequence: TGCGCCAGCAGCTTGGTCGGAGCGGAGCAGTTCTTC. The genes are TRBV5-1 and TRBJ2-1, with unresolved D. Looked up from germline, CDR1 is SGHRS and CDR2 is YFSETQ. With 0 bases removed from V and 10 bases from J, the gap between germline ends came to 8 bases. The CDR3 has 12 residues. Supplemented by reference TRBV5-1 and TRBJ2-1, the full variable domain reads KAGVTQTPRYLIKTRGQQVTLSCSPISGHRSVSWYQQTPGQGLQFLFEYFSETQRNKGNFPGRFSGRQFSNSRSEMNVSTLELGDSALYLCASSLVGAEQFFGPGTRLTVL.

The chain combines TRBV1 with TRBJ2-7; TRBD2, the table's D call, lacks a check against the DNA. TRBV1 is recorded as a pseudogene. The CDR3 covers 20 residues. Written as DNA, the CDR3 is TGCACCAGCAGCCAAAGACATCACACTAGCGGGAGTGTTGGGTCCTACGAGCAGTACTTC. The encoded protein is CTSSQRHHTSGSVGSYEQYF.

The rearrangement joins TRBV4-1 to TRBJ2-1, with 13 bases fitting TRBD2. With 3 bases clipped from V and 8 bases from J, the junction kept 7 bases outside the gene matches. The CDR3 has 16 amino acids. Germline CDR1 MGHRA, CDR2 YSYEKL. The CDR3 region is CASSHPGLAGDHEQFF. DNA for the CDR3: TGCGCCAGCAGCCACCCAGGACTAGCGGGAGACCATGAGCAGTTCTTC.

The V call is TRBV4-1, the J call TRBJ1-5; D is perhaps TRBD1 (5 bases). Germline lookup yields CDR1 MGHRA and CDR2 YSYEKL. The CDR3 loop spans 14 amino acids. V gave up 0 bases and J gave up 5 bases, with 8 bases separating them. The CDR3 protein is CASSQDMGDQPQHF. The CDR3 DNA follows: TGCGCCAGCAGCCAAGATATGGGGGATCAGCCCCAGCATTTT.

The chain couples TRBV7-6 to TRBJ1-4; D unclear. The CDR3 is 14 residues long. CDR1 SGHVS and CDR2 FNYEAQ come from the germline V gene. Trimming removed 4 bases at V and 0 bases at J, with 6 bases between. In DNA form, the CDR3 reads TGTGCCAGCAGCTCAACATCAACTAATGAAAAACTGTTTTTT. This gives the protein CASSSTSTNEKLFF.

CDR3 sequence (DNA): TGCAGCGTTGAGAATAATAGAGGCTACAATGAGCAGTTCTTC. Its protein product is CSVENNRGYNEQFF. The chain carries TRBV29-1 and TRBJ2-1; the D is unclear. The CDR3 is made up of 14 amino acids. V lost 3 bases and J 3 bases, leaving 12 bases between the germline ends. Germline CDR1 and CDR2: SQVTM and ANQGSEA.

The chain recombines TRBV19 with TRBJ2-7, with TRBD2 matching over 7 bases. J lost 2 bases, V lost 0 bases, and 7 bases had no gene match. This CDR3 spans 16 amino acids. Germline CDR1 is LNHDA and CDR2 is SQIVND (reference sequence). The CDR3 reads CASSIDREATTYEQYF. CDR3 in DNA: TGTGCCAGTAGTATAGATCGGGAGGCCACTACCTACGAGCAGTACTTC.

The V call is TRBV7-3, the J call TRBJ2-1; D uncertain. V lost 5 bases and J lost 5, with 22 bases in between. The CDR3 has 17 amino acids. Germline CDR1 and CDR2: SGHTA and FQGTGA. Written as DNA, the CDR3 is TGTGCCAGCAGCCGTGGAAGCCCCCGACATTTTAACAATGAGCAGTTCTTC. Protein sequence: CASSRGSPRHFNNEQFF.

This chain joins TRBV7-6 and TRBJ2-2; D tentatively reads TRBD1 or TRBD2 (5 bases each). The V gene's germline CDR1 is SGHVS and CDR2 FNYEAQ. V lost 3 bases, J lost 4 bases, and 12 bases lay in between. The CDR3 covers 15 residues. CDR3 DNA sequence: TGTGCCAGCAGCTTTGGGTCGGGACCCACCGGGGAGCTGTTTTTT. Amino acids: CASSFGSGPTGELFF. The variable domain in full, with the rest retrieved from reference TRBV7-6 and TRBJ2-2, is GAGVSQSPRYKVTKRGQDVALRCDPISGHVSLYWYRQALGQGPEFLTYFNYEAQQDKSGLPNDRFSAERPEGSISTLTIQRTEQRDSAMYRCASSFGSGPTGELFFGEGSRLTVL.

The V call is TRBV27, the J call TRBJ1-2; D remains unclear. V dropped 4 bases and J dropped 0 bases, with 18 bases sitting between them. The CDR3 has 17 amino acids. CDR1 is MNHEY, CDR2 SMNVEV, per germline (reference sequence). CDR3: CASSSVPWTDTNYGYTF. The CDR3, as DNA: TGTGCCAGCAGTTCGGTACCCTGGACGGATACTAACTATGGCTACACCTTC.

Details on this clone: This same CDR3 is encoded by further DNA sequences in the sample. The V call is TRBV27, the J call TRBJ1-5, with a possible D match to TRBD1 (6 bases). Trimming took off 2 bases at V and 10 bases at J, with 15 bases between the two ends. The CDR3 has 14 amino acids. In germline, CDR1 is MNHEY, CDR2 SMNVEV (reference sequence). This CDR3 is CASSLGTGFGPQHF. DNA for the CDR3: TGTGCCAGCAGTTTAGGCACAGGGTTTGGTCCCCAGCATTTT.

The chain joins TRBV5-5 to TRBJ2-2; no clear D gene. In germline, CDR1 is SGHKS, CDR2 YYEKEE (reference sequence). With 2 bases removed from V and 0 bases from J, the gap between germline ends came to 5 bases. This CDR3 comprises 14 residues. Here the CDR3 reads CASSFWSNTGELFF. CDR3 coding DNA: TGTGCCAGCAGCTTTTGGTCGAACACCGGGGAGCTGTTTTTT.

This clone was seen only once. Other DNA sequences within the sample encode an identical CDR3. The rearrangement uses TRBV27 and TRBJ2-1; 11 bases match TRBD2. Germline values: CDR1 MNHEY, CDR2 SMNVEV (reference sequence). The CDR3 has 14 amino acids. V shed 6 bases, J shed 4 bases, and the junction held 2 bases outside the gene matches. This CDR3 reads CASSRTSGYNEQFF. CDR3 nucleotide sequence: TGTGCCAGCAGCCGGACTAGCGGGTACAATGAGCAGTTCTTC.

The chain has TRBV28 and TRBJ2-4, with TRBD1 identical over 7 bases. The germline gives CDR1 MDHEN, CDR2 SYDVKM. J lost 0 bases, V lost 6 bases, and 17 bases had no gene match. The CDR3 is 19 residues long. In DNA, the CDR3 is TGTGCCAGCAGCTCTGACAGGGCGGATCAACTCATAGCCAAAAACATTCAGTACTTC. Its protein product is CASSSDRADQLIAKNIQYF.

The chain links TRBV5-6 to TRBJ2-2; tentative D call: TRBD2 (5 bases). Germline-derived CDR1 and CDR2 are SGHDT and YYEEEE. V was pared by 0 bases and J by 3 bases, with 12 bases between. The CDR3 is 16 amino acids. The CDR3 DNA reads as TGTGCCAGCAGCTTGGCCACCGGGGATTACACCGGGGAGCTGTTTTTT. As protein: CASSLATGDYTGELFF.

The rearrangement links TRBV2 to TRBJ2-1, with D tentatively TRBD2 (6 bases). Per germline, CDR1 SNHLY and CDR2 FYNNEI. Deletions cut 11 bases from V and 7 bases from J, with 9 bases between. This CDR3 is built from 10 residues. The CDR3 bases are TGTGCCTCTGCGGGGAATGAGCAGTTCTTC. Translating gives CASAGNEQFF.

The chain employs TRBV5-6 and TRBJ2-3; 9 bases are a match to TRBD1. After removal of 4 bases from V and 4 bases from J, the junction contained 7 bases not matched to a gene. The CDR3 length is 15 residues. CDR1 SGHDT and CDR2 YYEEEE come from the germline V gene. For the CDR3, the DNA is TGTGCCAGCAGCGCGGGACAGGGAAGCCCAGATACGCAGTATTTT. It translates to CASSAGQGSPDTQYF.

V gene TRBV6-1 combines with J gene TRBJ1-1, with D unclear. The V gene lost 5 bases and the J gene lost 6 bases, with 16 bases spanning the gap. Germline V CDR1 and CDR2: MNHNS, SASEGT. The CDR3 totals 14 residues. The CDR3 DNA sequence: TGTGCCAGCAGTCCCCGGGCCATCCCCGCTGAAGCTTTCTTT. Translating gives CASSPRAIPAEAFF.

This chain connects TRBV5-1 to TRBJ1-1; the D is unclear. Trimming removed 2 bases from V and 5 bases from J, with 7 bases in between. The CDR3 has 12 residues. Germline V gene lookup returns CDR1 SGHRS and CDR2 YFSETQ. The CDR3, as DNA: TGCGCCAGCAGCTTTTCAGGAACTGAAGCTTTCTTT. It codes for CASSFSGTEAFF.

The genes are TRBV28 and TRBJ1-5; TRBD1 aligns across 7 bases. Unmatched junction bases numbered 10, after V lost 5 bases and J lost 3 bases. CDR3 size: 16 residues. Germline values: CDR1 MDHEN, CDR2 SYDVKM. The CDR3 DNA is TGTGCCAGCAGTCCATCTCAGGGGGATCCCAATCAGCCCCAGCATTTT. Encoded protein: CASSPSQGDPNQPQHF.

This rearrangement joins TRBV28 to TRBJ2-3; D gene uncertain. This CDR3 comprises 13 residues. In germline, CDR1 is MDHEN, CDR2 SYDVKM. Trimming pared 5 bases from V and 3 bases from J, leaving 9 bases between. DNA of the CDR3: TGTGCCAGCAGTCGTGTGTTGACAGATACGCAGTATTTT. Its translation is CASSRVLTDTQYF. The whole variable domain, filled in from reference TRBV28 and TRBJ2-3, reads DVKVTQSSRYLVKRTGEKVFLECVQDMDHENMFWYRQDPGLGLRLIYFSYDVKMKEKGDIPEGYSVSREKKERFSLILESASTNQTSMYLCASSRVLTDTQYFGPGTRLTVL.

The rearrangement links TRBV4-1 to TRBJ2-7; the D gene is possibly TRBD2 (5 bases). The CDR3 has 15 residues. V was pared by 5 bases and J by 0 bases, with 14 bases between. CDR1 and CDR2 from the germline V gene are MGHRA and YSYEKL. The CDR3 protein is CASSTSSRGSYEQYF. In DNA, the CDR3 is TGCGCCAGCAGCACCAGCTCCCGGGGCTCCTACGAGCAGTACTTC.

V is TRBV27 and J is TRBJ1-1, with D unclear. CDR3 length equals 14 residues. The germline V and J ends were trimmed by 6 bases and 1 base, with 12 bases remaining between them. Germline CDR1 is MNHEY and CDR2 is SMNVEV (reference sequence). CDR3 coding DNA: TGTGCCAGCAGGAAAGACGGAGAGAACACTGAAGCTTTCTTT. It is translated as CASRKDGENTEAFF.